Listed here are 18 T cell receptor beta chains from one sample, sequenced in a study of cytomegalovirus exposure and HLA in healthy donors. The PCR had 60 Vbeta and 13 Jbeta primers. Sequencing was performed with immunoSEQ multiplex PCR; in TCRdb, only in-frame clones are kept and a portion is missing. The repertoire holds about 90,000 clones, with about 73% as singletons. Sequenced material: PBMCs. These receptors were collected from a woman between 50 and 59 years old in good health and CMV-seropositive.

V usage is TRBV5-8 and J usage is TRBJ1-5; D gene unclear. The CDR3 has 14 amino acids. Germline CDR1 and CDR2: SGHTS and YDEGEE. V was shortened by 4 bases and J by 0 bases, with 8 bases between the two germline ends. The CDR3 spells CASSPYSSNQPQHF. The CDR3 DNA sequence: TGTGCCAGCAGCCCCTATTCTAGCAATCAGCCCCAGCATTTT. Full variable domain (outside the CDR3, taken from reference TRBV5-8 and TRBJ1-5): EAGVTQSPTHLIKTRGQQATLRCSPISGHTSVYWYQQALGLGLQFLLWYDEGEERNRGNFPPRFSGRQFPNYSSELNVNALELEDSALYLCASSPYSSNQPQHFGDGTRLSIL.

V and J are TRBV5-1 and TRBJ2-5; D remains ambiguous. Looked up from germline, CDR1 is SGHRS and CDR2 is YFSETQ. CDR3 length equals 15 residues. The V end was cut by 0 bases, the J end by 1 base, with 10 bases between. In DNA form, the CDR3 reads TGCGCCAGCAGCTTGGCCTTGGGCCTCCAAGAGACCCAGTACTTC. It translates to CASSLALGLQETQYF.

Only a few counts were recorded for this clone. The V gene is TRBV18, the J gene TRBJ2-7; D is possibly TRBD1 (6 bases). This CDR3 has 16 amino acids. Germline CDR1 KGHSH, CDR2 LQKENI. Trimming took 4 bases from V and 3 from J, leaving 19 bases between them. The CDR3 bases are TGTGCCAGCTCACTCGAAGCTGGGACATCGATCTACGAGCAGTACTTC. Translating it yields CASSLEAGTSIYEQYF.

This clone was recorded once. CDR3 nucleotide sequence: TGTGCCAGCAGCAAAGGGGGAGGGTCGGGTCGAGAGACCCAGTACTTC. Protein product: CASSKGGGSGRETQYF. The V call is TRBV21-1, the J call TRBJ2-5; whether TRBD2, the table's D call, matches the DNA was not checked. TRBV21-1 is designated a pseudogene. This CDR3 is 16 amino acids long.

The table lists this clone with many counts. The chain links TRBV5-6 to TRBJ1-1, with D possibly matching TRBD1 (6 bases). CDR1 is SGHDT and CDR2 is YYEEEE in the germline V gene. Trimming cost V 4 bases and J 0 bases, with 13 bases left between them. The CDR3 length is 15 residues. The CDR3 spells CASSIRDRLNTEAFF. The CDR3 coding sequence is TGTGCCAGCAGCATAAGAGACAGGCTGAACACTGAAGCTTTCTTT.

The table lists this clone with a few counts. The rearrangement uses TRBV7-2 and TRBJ2-7; 7 bases are shared with TRBD2. The CDR3 consists of 12 residues. V was clipped by 5 bases and J by 7 bases; unmatched bases: 5. Germline V gene lookup returns CDR1 SGHTA and CDR2 FQGNSA. The CDR3 DNA reads as TGTGCCAGCAGCCTACTAGCGAAAGAGCAGTACTTC. Protein product: CASSLLAKEQYF. The variable domain in full, completed from reference TRBV7-2 and TRBJ2-7, reads GAGVSQSPSNKVTEKGKDVELRCDPISGHTALYWYRQSLGQGLEFLIYFQGNSAPDKSGLPSDRFSAERTGGSVSTLTIQRTQQEDSAVYLCASSLLAKEQYFGPGTRLTVT.

V is TRBV7-2 and J is TRBJ2-5, with a weak D call TRBD1 (5 bases). The germline V gene has CDR1 SGHTA and CDR2 FQGNSA. This CDR3 is built from 14 residues. Trimming cost V 8 bases and J 3 bases, with 16 bases left between them. CDR3 DNA: TGTGCCAGCGGCCCCCAGGGTCGGAAAGAGACCCAGTACTTC. It codes for CASGPQGRKETQYF.

The rearrangement links TRBV28 to TRBJ2-7, with 8 bases that match TRBD1. The CDR3 spans 15 residues. After removal of 2 bases from V and 5 bases from J, the junction contained 8 bases not matched to a gene. Germline V gene data show CDR1 as MDHEN and CDR2 as SYDVKM. The CDR3 nucleotides read TGTGCCAGCAGTTTAGAAACAGGGGGTTTCCACGAGCAGTACTTC. Its translation: CASSLETGGFHEQYF.

The CDR3 sequence is CASSLGRESYEQYF. DNA of the CDR3: TGCGCCAGCAGCTTGGGTCGGGAGAGCTACGAGCAGTACTTC. J is TRBJ2-7 and V is TRBV5-1; tentative D call: TRBD2 (6 bases). The CDR3 spans 14 residues. V was shortened by 0 bases and J by 3 bases, with 10 bases between the two germline ends. The germline gives CDR1 SGHRS, CDR2 YFSETQ.

The chain has TRBV5-1 and TRBJ2-1; the match to TRBD2 covers 8 bases. Germline CDR1 reads SGHRS; CDR2 reads YFSETQ. The V gene end was trimmed by 0 bases and the J gene end by 9 bases; junction bases not matched to a gene: 5. There are 14 residues in the CDR3. CDR3 sequence: CASSLGRGAGEQFF. The CDR3 nucleotides read TGCGCCAGCAGCTTGGGGCGGGGGGCTGGTGAGCAGTTCTTC.

The chain couples TRBV5-1 to TRBJ2-5; D unclear. Germline V gene data show CDR1 as SGHRS and CDR2 as YFSETQ. The V end lost 0 bases, the J end lost 1 base, and 10 bases lay between the germline ends. The CDR3 runs to 15 residues. CDR3 sequence reads: CASSLAAVFQETQYF. CDR3 nucleotides: TGCGCCAGCAGCTTGGCGGCGGTCTTCCAAGAGACCCAGTACTTC.

The V gene is TRBV28, the J gene TRBJ1-2; unclear D gene. V was pared by 4 bases and J by 6 bases, with 12 bases between. The CDR3 covers 13 residues. Germline V gene sequence: CDR1 MDHEN, CDR2 SYDVKM. As DNA, the CDR3 is TGTGCCAGCAGTTCAGGCAGATGGGATGGCTACACCTTC. Translation: CASSSGRWDGYTF.

This chain connects TRBV4-1 to TRBJ2-4; a weak D match, TRBD2 (6 bases). From germline, CDR1 is MGHRA and CDR2 YSYEKL. This CDR3 has 16 residues. The V end lost 5 bases, the J end lost 0 bases, and 14 bases lay between the germline ends. The CDR3 DNA is TGCGCCAGCAGCGGGCTAGCGAGTCCAGCCAAAAACATTCAGTACTTC. Protein sequence: CASSGLASPAKNIQYF.

This clone has just a few counts. The rearrangement uses TRBV5-8 and TRBJ2-1; 8 nucleotides agree with TRBD2. Germline CDR1 is SGHTS and CDR2 is YDEGEE. This CDR3 is built from 15 residues. V shed 6 bases, J shed 4 bases, and the junction held 9 bases outside the gene matches. CDR3 region: CASIREGRTYNEQFF. The CDR3 nucleotides are TGTGCCAGCATCCGGGAGGGCCGAACATACAATGAGCAGTTCTTC.

V and J are TRBV6-1 and TRBJ1-5, with TRBD1 matching 9 bases. The CDR3 runs 14 residues. Germline trimming cut 5 bases from V and 7 bases from J; bases unmatched to any gene: 6. The germline V gene encodes CDR1 MNHNS and CDR2 SASEGT. The CDR3 sequence is CASSMDRGGQPQHF. For the CDR3, the DNA is TGTGCCAGCAGTATGGACAGGGGTGGGCAGCCCCAGCATTTT.

This clone was picked up many times. The V gene is TRBV10-3, the J gene TRBJ1-1; no firm D call. The CDR3 covers 14 residues. The germline V gene encodes CDR1 ENHRY and CDR2 SYGVKD. V dropped 2 bases and J dropped 1 base, with 8 bases sitting between them. CDR3 in amino acids: CAISETASNTEAFF. The CDR3 nucleotides are TGTGCCATCAGTGAGACAGCCTCGAACACTGAAGCTTTCTTT.

The chain recombines TRBV7-2 with TRBJ2-2; 14 nucleotides align to TRBD2. Trimming at V came to 5 bases and at J to 5 bases, leaving 4 bases not matched to a gene. CDR3 length equals 16 residues. Germline V gene data show CDR1 as SGHTA and CDR2 as FQGNSA. The CDR3 loop reads CASSPGLAGGTGELFF. CDR3 DNA sequence: TGTGCCAGCAGCCCAGGACTAGCGGGAGGAACCGGGGAGCTGTTTTTT. The variable domain in full, completed from reference TRBV7-2 and TRBJ2-2, reads GAGVSQSPSNKVTEKGKDVELRCDPISGHTALYWYRQSLGQGLEFLIYFQGNSAPDKSGLPSDRFSAERTGGSVSTLTIQRTQQEDSAVYLCASSPGLAGGTGELFFGEGSRLTVL.

To note about this clone: One end of the junction fails to match germline, which may point to a read error. V usage is TRBV19 and J usage is TRBJ1-1; 8 positions agree with TRBD1. Per the germline V gene, CDR1 is LNHDA and CDR2 is SQIVND (reference sequence). The CDR3 spans 15 residues. CDR3 region: CASTTGDLLNTEAFF. The CDR3, as DNA: TGTGCCAGTACGACAGGGGACTTATTGAACACTGAAGCTTTTTTT.